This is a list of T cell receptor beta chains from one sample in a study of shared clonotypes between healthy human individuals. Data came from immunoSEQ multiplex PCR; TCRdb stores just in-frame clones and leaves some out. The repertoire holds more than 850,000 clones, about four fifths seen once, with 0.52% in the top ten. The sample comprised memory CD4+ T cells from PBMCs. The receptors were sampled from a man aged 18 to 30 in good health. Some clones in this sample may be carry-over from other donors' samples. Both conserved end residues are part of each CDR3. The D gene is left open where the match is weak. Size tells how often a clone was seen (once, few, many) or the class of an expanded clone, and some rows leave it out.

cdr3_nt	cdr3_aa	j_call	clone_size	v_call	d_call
TGCGCCAGCAGCTTGATGGGGGCCCCGAACACCGGGGAGCTGTTTTTT	CASSLMGAPNTGELFF	TRBJ2-2	-	TRBV5-1	-
TGTGCCAGCAGCTTAGACGGAGAGGGCAGGTTCAATGAGCAGTTCTTC	CASSLDGEGRFNEQFF	TRBJ2-1	few	TRBV11-3	-
TGTGCCAGCAGGGACAGGGACCGTGAAAAACTGTTTTTT	CASRDRDREKLFF	TRBJ1-4	-	TRBV4-2	TRBD1
TGTGCCAGCAGCGGAAGGACTAGCGGGATTAAGACAGATACGCAGTATTTT	CASSGRTSGIKTDTQYF	TRBJ2-3	-	TRBV2	TRBD2
TGTGCCAGCAGGTCCGGATCTCAAATTAGGGCCCTCCACTTT	CASRSGSQIRALHF	TRBJ1-6	few	TRBV28	-
TGTGCCAGCATGATCCGTGGGACTAGCGGGAGTCTTGAGCAGTTCTTC	CASMIRGTSGSLEQFF	TRBJ2-1	-	TRBV25-1	TRBD2
TGTGCCTCGATTGCGGGGGGGCGAAGTACTGAAGCTTTCTTT	CASIAGGRSTEAFF	TRBJ1-1	-	TRBV10-3	-
TGTGCCAGCAGTGAATTAAGCGGGAGGGTCCTAAACGAGCAGTACTTC	CASSELSGRVLNEQYF	TRBJ2-7	-	TRBV6-1	TRBD2
TGTGCCAGCAGTGCCAATGTCCGGGACAATGAGCAGTTCTTC	CASSANVRDNEQFF	TRBJ2-1	-	TRBV2	-
TGTGCCAGCAGCTTAGACAGACAGGGGCAGACCCAGTACTTC	CASSLDRQGQTQYF	TRBJ2-5	-	TRBV11-1	TRBD1
TGTGCCAGCAGACTCCGACAGGGAGTCTACACCTTC	CASRLRQGVYTF	TRBJ1-2	-	TRBV6-5	TRBD1
TGTGCCAGCAGTTACGGGACAAAGAATCCCTCCTACGAGCAGTACTTC	CASSYGTKNPSYEQYF	TRBJ2-7	-	TRBV6-6	-
TGTGCCAGCAGTGAGCCCGCCCGGGGAAACGAAAAACTGTTTTTT	CASSEPARGNEKLFF	TRBJ1-4	-	TRBV25-1	-
TGTGCCAGCAGCTCAGTTCGGGGGGGAAACACCATATATTTT	CASSSVRGGNTIYF	TRBJ1-3	-	TRBV11-2	-
TGTGCCAGCAGCCCCTATCCCCGCAAGGGCCCAAATGAAAAACTGTTTTTT	CASSPYPRKGPNEKLFF	TRBJ1-4	-	TRBV11-2	-
TGTGCCAGCAGCCCCAGCGGAGGCACAGATACGCAGTATTTT	CASSPSGGTDTQYF	TRBJ2-3	many	TRBV2	-
TGTGCCAGCAAACAGGGCGGTGAGACCCAGTACTTC	CASKQGGETQYF	TRBJ2-5	-	TRBV28	-
TGCGCCAGCAGCCAAGATCCAGGGACTTCTGGGGCCAACGTCCTGACTTTC	CASSQDPGTSGANVLTF	TRBJ2-6	-	TRBV4-3	-